This record concerns one T cell receptor beta chain sequence. The target antigen is unknown. The sample comes from a study of T cell repertoires in cytomegalovirus infection. Looking at the study overall: Public signatures in TCR beta pointed to CMV infection and matching HLA type. Study conclusions and caveats: Dominant in the ex vivo response were TCR beta clonotypes restricted by HLA-C and specific for CMV. Accumulated public TCR beta family frequency recognized individuals carrying CMV together with the relevant HLA.

TCRdb called the reads again in MiXCR, with one record for every CDR3 protein. The table lists about 740,000 distinct CDR3 sequences, less than 40% of them singletons. In germline, CDR1 is SEHNR, CDR2 FQNEAQ (reference sequence). The CDR3 covers 18 residues. After removal of 5 bases from V and 0 bases from J, the junction contained 7 bases not matched to a gene. The sample was PBMCs. V is TRBV7-9 and J is TRBJ2-6; 10 bases match TRBD1. The clonotype comes from a human donor in good health (CMV status not recorded). Some clones in this sample may be carry-over from other donors' samples. DNA of the CDR3: TGTGCCAGCAGCGACCGGGACAGGGGTAGCTCTGGGGCCAACGTCCTGACTTTC. Its protein product is CASSDRDRGSSGANVLTF.